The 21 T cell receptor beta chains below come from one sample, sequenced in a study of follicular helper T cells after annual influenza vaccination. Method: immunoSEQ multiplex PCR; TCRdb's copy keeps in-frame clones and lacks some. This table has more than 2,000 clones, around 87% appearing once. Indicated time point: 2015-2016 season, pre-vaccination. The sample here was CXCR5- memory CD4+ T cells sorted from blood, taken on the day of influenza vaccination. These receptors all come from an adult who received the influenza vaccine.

CDR3 sequence (DNA): TGCGCCAGCAGCTTGGCCAAAGCGGACAATACGCAGTATTTT. Translated, it gives CASSLAKADNTQYF. The J gene is TRBJ2-3, the V gene TRBV5-1; D assignment may be TRBD1 or TRBD2 (5 bases each). The germline CDR1 and CDR2 sequences are SGHRS and YFSETQ. The CDR3 spans 14 residues. The V and J ends lost 0 bases and 7 bases respectively, with 12 bases between them.

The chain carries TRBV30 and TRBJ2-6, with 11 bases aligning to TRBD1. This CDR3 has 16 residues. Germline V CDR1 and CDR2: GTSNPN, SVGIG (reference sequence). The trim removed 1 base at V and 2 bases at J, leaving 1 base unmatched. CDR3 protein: CAWSGTGGPGANVLTF. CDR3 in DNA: TGTGCCTGGAGTGGGACAGGGGGCCCTGGGGCCAACGTCCTGACTTTC.

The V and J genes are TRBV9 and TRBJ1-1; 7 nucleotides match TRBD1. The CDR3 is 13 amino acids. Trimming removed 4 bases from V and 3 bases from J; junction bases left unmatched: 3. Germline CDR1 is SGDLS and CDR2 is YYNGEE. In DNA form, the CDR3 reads TGTGCCAGCAGCACCGGACAGGACACTGAAGCTTTCTTT. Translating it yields CASSTGQDTEAFF.

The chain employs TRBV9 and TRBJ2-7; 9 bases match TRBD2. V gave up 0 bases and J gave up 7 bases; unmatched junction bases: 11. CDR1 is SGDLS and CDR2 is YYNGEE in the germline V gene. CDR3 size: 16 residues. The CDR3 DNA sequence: TGTGCCAGCAGCGTAGCTAAGATAGCGGGGGTAGGGGAGCAGTACTTC. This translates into CASSVAKIAGVGEQYF.

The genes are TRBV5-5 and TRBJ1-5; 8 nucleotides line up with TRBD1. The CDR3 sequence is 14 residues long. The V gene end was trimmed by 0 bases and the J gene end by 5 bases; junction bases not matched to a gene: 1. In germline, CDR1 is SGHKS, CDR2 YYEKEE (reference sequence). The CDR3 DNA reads TGTGCCAGCAGCTTGGTGACAGGGGATCAGCCCCAGCATTTT. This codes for CASSLVTGDQPQHF.

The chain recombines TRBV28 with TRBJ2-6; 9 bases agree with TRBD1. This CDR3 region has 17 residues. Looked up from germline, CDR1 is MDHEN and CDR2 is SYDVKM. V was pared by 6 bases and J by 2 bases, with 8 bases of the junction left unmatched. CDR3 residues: CASSPTGGVTGANVLTF. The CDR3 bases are TGTGCCAGCAGCCCCACAGGGGGCGTTACTGGGGCCAACGTCCTGACTTTC. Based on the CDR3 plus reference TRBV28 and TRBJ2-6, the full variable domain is DVKVTQSSRYLVKRTGEKVFLECVQDMDHENMFWYRQDPGLGLRLIYFSYDVKMKEKGDIPEGYSVSREKKERFSLILESASTNQTSMYLCASSPTGGVTGANVLTFGAGSRLTVL.

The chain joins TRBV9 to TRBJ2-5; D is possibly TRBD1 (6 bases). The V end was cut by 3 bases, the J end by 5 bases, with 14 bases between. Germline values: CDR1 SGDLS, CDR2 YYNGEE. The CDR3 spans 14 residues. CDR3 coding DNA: TGTGCCAGCAGCGCAACAGGGACGGAGGAGACCCAGTACTTC. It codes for CASSATGTEETQYF.

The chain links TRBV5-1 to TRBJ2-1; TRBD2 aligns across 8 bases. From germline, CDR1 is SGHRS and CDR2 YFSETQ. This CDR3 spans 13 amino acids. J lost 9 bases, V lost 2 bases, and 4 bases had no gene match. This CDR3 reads CASSLAGDGEQFF. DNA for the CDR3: TGCGCCAGCAGCTTAGCGGGAGACGGTGAGCAGTTCTTC.

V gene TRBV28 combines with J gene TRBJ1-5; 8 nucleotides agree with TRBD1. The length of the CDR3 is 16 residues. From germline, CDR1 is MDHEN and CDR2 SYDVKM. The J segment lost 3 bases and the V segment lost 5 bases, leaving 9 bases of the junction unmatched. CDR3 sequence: CASSTHGQGVNQPQHF. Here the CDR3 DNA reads TGTGCCAGCAGTACCCATGGACAGGGCGTCAATCAGCCCCAGCATTTT.

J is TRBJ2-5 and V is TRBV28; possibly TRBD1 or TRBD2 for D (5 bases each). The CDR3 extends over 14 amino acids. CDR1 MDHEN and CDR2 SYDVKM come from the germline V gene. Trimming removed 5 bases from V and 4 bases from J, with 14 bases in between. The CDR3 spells CASSRGDVGETQYF. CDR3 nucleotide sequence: TGTGCCAGCAGTCGAGGGGATGTAGGAGAGACCCAGTACTTC.

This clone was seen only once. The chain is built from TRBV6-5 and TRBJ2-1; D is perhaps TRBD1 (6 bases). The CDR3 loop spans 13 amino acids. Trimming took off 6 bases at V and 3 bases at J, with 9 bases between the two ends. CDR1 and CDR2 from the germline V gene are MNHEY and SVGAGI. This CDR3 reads CASRKDSYNEQFF. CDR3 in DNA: TGTGCCAGCAGGAAGGACAGCTACAATGAGCAGTTCTTC.

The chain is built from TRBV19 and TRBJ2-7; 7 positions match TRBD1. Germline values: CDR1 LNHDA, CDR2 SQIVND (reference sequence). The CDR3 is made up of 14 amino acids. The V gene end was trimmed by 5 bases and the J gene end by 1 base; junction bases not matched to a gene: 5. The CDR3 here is CASSPGTVSYEQYF. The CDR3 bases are TGTGCCAGTAGTCCCGGGACAGTATCCTACGAGCAGTACTTC.

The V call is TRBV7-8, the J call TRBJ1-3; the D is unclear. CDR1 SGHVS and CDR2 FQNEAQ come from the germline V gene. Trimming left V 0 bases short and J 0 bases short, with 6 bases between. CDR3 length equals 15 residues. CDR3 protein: CASSLATDSGNTIYF. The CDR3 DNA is TGTGCCAGCAGCTTAGCAACGGACTCTGGAAACACCATATATTTT.

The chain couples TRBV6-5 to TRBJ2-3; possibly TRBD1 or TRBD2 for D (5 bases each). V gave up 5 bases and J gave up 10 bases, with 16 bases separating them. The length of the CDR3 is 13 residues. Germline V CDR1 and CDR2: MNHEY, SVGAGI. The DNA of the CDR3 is TGTGCCAGCAGTCCCCCGGGGCGACGAGCGCAGTATTTT. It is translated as CASSPPGRRAQYF.

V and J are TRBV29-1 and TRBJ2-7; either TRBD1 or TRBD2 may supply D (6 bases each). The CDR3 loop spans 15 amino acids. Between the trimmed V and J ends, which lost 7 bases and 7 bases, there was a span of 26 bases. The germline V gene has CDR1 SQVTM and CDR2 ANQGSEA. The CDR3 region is CSGKEDSNVAGEQYF. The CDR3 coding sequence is TGCAGCGGAAAGGAGGACAGCAACGTCGCGGGGGAGCAGTACTTC.

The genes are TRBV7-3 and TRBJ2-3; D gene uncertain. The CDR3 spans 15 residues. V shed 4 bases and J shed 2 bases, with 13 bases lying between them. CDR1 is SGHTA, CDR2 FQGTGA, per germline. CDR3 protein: CASSSPGQLTDTQYF. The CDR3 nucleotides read TGTGCCAGCAGCTCGCCGGGCCAGCTCACAGATACGCAGTATTTT. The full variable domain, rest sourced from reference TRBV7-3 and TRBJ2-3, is GAGVSQTPSNKVTEKGKYVELRCDPISGHTALYWYRQSLGQGPEFLIYFQGTGAADDSGLPNDRFFAVRPEGSVSTLKIQRTERGDSAVYLCASSSPGQLTDTQYFGPGTRLTVL.

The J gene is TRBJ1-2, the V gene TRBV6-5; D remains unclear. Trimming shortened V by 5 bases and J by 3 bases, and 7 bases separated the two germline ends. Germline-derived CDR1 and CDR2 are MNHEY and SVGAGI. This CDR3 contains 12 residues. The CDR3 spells CASSRSDYGYTF. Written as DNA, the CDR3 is TGTGCCAGCAGTCGATCGGACTATGGCTACACCTTC.

CDR3 loop: CASSLGVGKDTQYF. The CDR3 bases are TGCGCCAGCAGCTTGGGGGTGGGGAAAGATACGCAGTATTTT. The V and J genes are TRBV5-1 and TRBJ2-3; D remains unclear. V shed 0 bases and J shed 5 bases, with 10 bases lying between them. CDR1 is SGHRS, CDR2 YFSETQ, per germline. This CDR3 is 14 amino acids long.

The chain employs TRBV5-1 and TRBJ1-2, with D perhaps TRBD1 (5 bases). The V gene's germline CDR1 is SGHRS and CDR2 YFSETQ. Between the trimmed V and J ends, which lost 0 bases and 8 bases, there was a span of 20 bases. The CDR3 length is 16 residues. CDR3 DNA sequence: TGCGCCAGCAGCTTGGACGAAAGAGGGGCGAGGAAGGGCTACACCTTC. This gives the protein CASSLDERGARKGYTF.

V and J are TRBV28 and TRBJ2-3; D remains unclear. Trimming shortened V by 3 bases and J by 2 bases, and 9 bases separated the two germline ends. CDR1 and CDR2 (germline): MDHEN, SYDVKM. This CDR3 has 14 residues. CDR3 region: CASSFPTLTDTQYF. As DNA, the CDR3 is TGTGCCAGCAGTTTTCCCACCCTCACAGATACGCAGTATTTT.

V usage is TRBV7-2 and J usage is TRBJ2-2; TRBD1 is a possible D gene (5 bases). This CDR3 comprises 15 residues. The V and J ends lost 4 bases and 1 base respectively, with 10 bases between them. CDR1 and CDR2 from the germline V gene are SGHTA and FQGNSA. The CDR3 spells CASSSRQGNTGELFF. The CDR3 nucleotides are TGTGCCAGCAGCTCCCGTCAGGGGAACACCGGGGAGCTGTTTTTT.